These 22 T cell receptor beta chains share one sample of origin, sequenced in a study of read filtering for tumor transcriptome and immune sequencing. Molecular barcoded adaptors covering alpha/delta and beta/gamma chains were used on roughly 400 ng RNA. TCRdb re-analysed the reads in MiXCR, keeping a single row per CDR3 protein. The data hold approximately 93,000 distinct CDR3 sequences, with 20% to 25% observed a single time. Sequencing was done on a sample of a population of CD138-negative cells sorted from bone marrow. The receptors derive from a donor at least 40 years old with multiple myeloma.

The sample holds many counts of this clonotype. V usage is TRBV12-3 or TRBV12-4 and J usage is TRBJ1-1, with a weak D call TRBD1 (5 bases). V lost 4 bases and J lost 5, with 17 bases in between. This CDR3 is 15 amino acids long. The CDR3 bases are TGTGCCAGCAGTTCCACCAGGTGGGGGGGGACTGAAGCTTTCTTT. Its protein is CASSSTRWGGTEAFF.

Ten or more counts support this clonotype. V is TRBV19 and J is TRBJ2-1; D might be TRBD1 or TRBD2, each matching 5 bases. CDR3 size: 14 residues. V was clipped by 1 base and J by 10 bases, with 14 bases between them. Per the germline V gene, CDR1 is LNHDA and CDR2 is SQIVND (reference sequence). CDR3 region: CASSIGNPEGEQFF. The CDR3 DNA reads as TGTGCCAGTAGTATAGGGAACCCCGAGGGGGAGCAGTTCTTC.

This clonotype is medium-sized (0.01 to 0.1%). The chain uses TRBV5-1 and TRBJ2-1; D is possibly TRBD1 (6 bases). Trimming pared 4 bases from V and 5 bases from J, leaving 13 bases between. CDR3 size: 14 residues. The germline V gene has CDR1 SGHRS and CDR2 YFSETQ. The CDR3 bases are TGCGCCAGCAGCGGTCGGACAGCCGACAATGAGCAGTTCTTC. This codes for CASSGRTADNEQFF.

There are many counts of this clonotype. This chain joins TRBV12-3 or TRBV12-4 and TRBJ2-6; D uncertain. The CDR3 contains 14 residues. V was pared by 5 bases and J by 2 bases, with 7 bases between. CDR3 region: CASSRSPGANVLTF. The CDR3 nucleotides read TGTGCCAGCAGTCGGTCCCCTGGGGCCAACGTCCTGACTTTC.

V usage is TRBV20-1 and J usage is TRBJ2-1; the match to TRBD2 covers 9 bases. V lost 5 bases and J lost 8; bases outside the gene matches: 7. The length of the CDR3 is 13 residues. Germline assignment: CDR1 DFQATT and CDR2 SNEGSKA (reference sequence). The CDR3 loop reads CSAPPSGEDEQFF. The CDR3 DNA sequence: TGCAGTGCTCCCCCTAGCGGGGAGGATGAGCAGTTCTTC.

This chain uses TRBV3-1 with TRBJ1-5; 7 bases agree with TRBD1. The V gene end was trimmed by 5 bases and the J gene end by 0 bases; junction bases not matched to a gene: 7. The CDR3 is 16 residues long. Germline-derived CDR1 and CDR2 are LGHDT and YNNKEL (reference sequence). The CDR3 reads CASSKGTAYSNQPQHF. Written as DNA, the CDR3 is TGTGCCAGCAGCAAAGGGACAGCTTATAGCAATCAGCCCCAGCATTTT.

There are many counts of this clonotype. The V and J genes are TRBV2 and TRBJ1-1; D is undetermined. The CDR3 extends over 14 amino acids. Germline CDR1 SNHLY, CDR2 FYNNEI. The germline V and J ends were trimmed by 4 bases and 0 bases, with 9 bases remaining between them. CDR3 amino acids: CASSVTTLNTEAFF. The CDR3 nucleotides read TGTGCCAGCAGTGTAACGACGTTGAACACTGAAGCTTTCTTT.

This chain links TRBV6-1 with TRBJ1-2, with D perhaps TRBD1 (6 bases). CDR1 and CDR2 from the germline V gene are MNHNS and SASEGT. This CDR3 has 15 residues. Trimming took off 5 bases at V and 4 bases at J, with 17 bases between the two ends. The CDR3 reads CASSPAGVWAYGYTF. The CDR3 region has the DNA TGTGCCAGCAGTCCCGCAGGGGTATGGGCCTATGGCTACACCTTC.

This clonotype was detected ten times or more. The chain combines TRBV28 with TRBJ2-1, with D perhaps being TRBD1 or TRBD2 (5 bases each). From germline, CDR1 is MDHEN and CDR2 SYDVKM. This CDR3 is built from 14 residues. Trimming left V 5 bases short and J 4 bases short, with 12 bases between. CDR3 region: CASSPRDQYNEQFF. The CDR3 DNA is TGTGCCAGCAGTCCCCGGGACCAGTACAATGAGCAGTTCTTC. Variable domain in full (rest from reference TRBV28 and TRBJ2-1): DVKVTQSSRYLVKRTGEKVFLECVQDMDHENMFWYRQDPGLGLRLIYFSYDVKMKEKGDIPEGYSVSREKKERFSLILESASTNQTSMYLCASSPRDQYNEQFFGPGTRLTVL.

This clonotype was detected many times. J is TRBJ1-6 and V is TRBV2; no reliable D call. The germline CDR1 and CDR2 sequences are SNHLY and FYNNEI. This CDR3 region has 13 residues. V was cut by 4 bases and J by 11 bases, with 12 bases left in between. The CDR3, as DNA: TGTGCCAGCAGTGCCAACAAGGTGCCACCCCTCCACTTT. Translating gives CASSANKVPPLHF.

This clonotype has just a few counts. This chain connects TRBV20-1 to TRBJ1-6, with no clear D. The CDR3 has 16 residues. The germline V gene encodes CDR1 DFQATT and CDR2 SNEGSKA (reference sequence). V was cut by 0 bases and J by 7 bases, with 16 bases left in between. This CDR3 reads CSARDAVSPGNSPLHF. CDR3 nucleotide sequence: TGCAGTGCTAGAGATGCCGTCTCGCCTGGGAATTCACCCCTCCACTTT.

This clonotype was counted many times. The CDR3 DNA reads TGCGCCAGCAGCTTGGGGGGGGGGAGGAATGAGCAGTTCTTC. Its protein product is CASSLGGGRNEQFF. The rearrangement joins TRBV5-1 to TRBJ2-1; 7 bases align to TRBD2. The CDR3 has 14 amino acids. Germline assignment: CDR1 SGHRS and CDR2 YFSETQ. The V and J ends lost 0 bases and 7 bases, in that order; junction bases with no gene match: 4.

This clonotype was seen at least ten times. The gene calls are TRBV4-2 and TRBJ2-2; TRBD2 matches at 10 bases. CDR3 length: 19 amino acids. Germline-derived CDR1 and CDR2 are LGHNA and YNFKEQ. V lost 3 bases and J lost 6; bases outside the gene matches: 16. The CDR3 protein is CASSQGVAGGPVGPGELFF. The CDR3 DNA reads as TGTGCCAGCAGCCAGGGAGTAGCGGGGGGCCCCGTGGGACCCGGGGAGCTGTTTTTT.

Details on this clonotype: A much larger clonotype is one base distant, so this may be a read error. This rearrangement joins TRBV2 to TRBJ2-7; maybe TRBD1 (6 bases). This CDR3 has 12 amino acids. The germline gives CDR1 SNHLY, CDR2 FYNNEI. CDR3 coding DNA: TGTGACAGCAGCTGGGGACACCCAGTCCCGTACTTC. Amino acids: CDSSWGHPVPYF.

The gene calls are TRBV5-1 and TRBJ1-4; a weak D match, TRBD1 (5 bases). The V gene's germline CDR1 is SGHRS and CDR2 YFSETQ. The CDR3 covers 15 residues. V gave up 5 bases and J gave up 4 bases, with 15 bases separating them. CDR3 loop: CASREGDRLNEKLFF. CDR3 nucleotide sequence: TGCGCCAGCAGGGAAGGCGACAGACTTAATGAAAAACTGTTTTTT.

Worth noting for this clonotype: Given a much more abundant clone one base away, this may be a read error. Because the CDR3 is missing its conserved closing phenylalanine or tryptophan, this is likely a read error. V is TRBV29-1 and J is TRBJ1-2; no definite D call. This CDR3 is 11 amino acids long. Germline CDR1 reads SQVTM; CDR2 reads ANQGSEA. V lost 3 bases and J lost 7, with 9 bases in between. The CDR3 loop is CSVDWPRGYTS. CDR3 in DNA: TGCAGCGTTGATTGGCCCCGTGGCTACACCTCC.

In its sample, this clonotype was seen many times. This chain connects TRBV5-1 to TRBJ1-6; D is ambiguous. Germline lookup yields CDR1 SGHRS and CDR2 YFSETQ. This CDR3 has 15 amino acids. Between the trimmed V and J ends, which lost 0 bases and 4 bases, there was a span of 8 bases. Here the CDR3 reads CASSLGTAYNSPLHF. CDR3 DNA sequence: TGCGCCAGCAGCTTGGGGACGGCTTATAATTCACCCCTCCACTTT.

This clonotype ranks as medium-sized. The chain has TRBV19 and TRBJ2-1, with D tentatively TRBD2 (5 bases). Trimming took 2 bases from V and 1 from J, leaving 9 bases between them. CDR1 LNHDA and CDR2 SQIVND come from the germline V gene (reference sequence). CDR3 length: 15 amino acids. The CDR3 DNA sequence: TGTGCCAGTAGTATAACTAGACAATCCTACAATGAGCAGTTCTTC. This gives the protein CASSITRQSYNEQFF.

This clonotype has ten or more counts. The rearrangement uses TRBV5-1 and TRBJ1-1; the D gene is possibly TRBD1 (6 bases). Germline values: CDR1 SGHRS, CDR2 YFSETQ. The CDR3 has 13 amino acids. V was clipped by 0 bases and J by 8 bases, with 11 bases between them. This CDR3 reads CASSLDGRGEAFF. CDR3 DNA: TGCGCCAGCAGCTTGGACGGCAGGGGAGAAGCTTTCTTT.

Sample share makes this clonotype medium-sized. This rearrangement joins TRBV14 to TRBJ2-4; no definite D call. There are 12 residues in the CDR3. Trimming left V 4 bases short and J 6 bases short, with 7 bases between. The germline V gene has CDR1 SGHDN and CDR2 FVKESK. The CDR3 is CASSPGLNIQYF. The DNA for the CDR3 is TGTGCCAGCAGCCCCGGATTAAACATTCAGTACTTC.

This clonotype was observed many times. The V call is TRBV5-1, the J call TRBJ2-5, with 11 positions matching TRBD2. The CDR3 runs to 15 residues. Germline V lookup: CDR1 SGHRS, CDR2 YFSETQ. V was clipped by 4 bases and J by 4 bases; unmatched bases: 6. This CDR3 is CASSPLAGGGETQYF. CDR3 bases: TGCGCCAGCAGCCCCCTAGCGGGGGGTGGAGAGACCCAGTACTTC.

This clonotype was picked up many times. The genes are TRBV5-1 and TRBJ2-3; 8 positions match TRBD2. In germline, CDR1 is SGHRS, CDR2 YFSETQ. CDR3 size: 16 residues. V dropped 1 base and J dropped 4; count of bases not matched to a gene: 8. CDR3 nucleotide sequence: TGCGCCAGCAGCTTGTCAGGGACTAGAGTGTCAGATACGCAGTATTTT. Translated, it gives CASSLSGTRVSDTQYF. Complete variable domain (other parts from reference TRBV5-1 and TRBJ2-3): KAGVTQTPRYLIKTRGQQVTLSCSPISGHRSVSWYQQTPGQGLQFLFEYFSETQRNKGNFPGRFSGRQFSNSRSEMNVSTLELGDSALYLCASSLSGTRVSDTQYFGPGTRLTVL.